This T cell receptor beta chain was captured in a study of shared clonotypes between healthy human individuals. Some clones are missing from TCRdb's copy, which holds only in-frame ones; the method was immunoSEQ multiplex PCR. The sample includes hundreds of thousands of clones, nearly 95% seen only once; the top ten take under 30%. Germline loops: CDR1 SGHTA, CDR2 FQGNSA. Between the trimmed V and J ends, which lost 4 bases and 2 bases, there was a span of 17 bases. The CDR3 runs 16 residues. CD45RO-negative, CCR7-positively selected cells formed the naive CD8 fraction, excluding terminally differentiated effector memory CD45RA+ cells. This clone was observed at least ten times.

The V and J genes are TRBV7-2 and TRBJ2-5; TRBD2 is a possible D gene (5 bases). This clonotype was obtained from a man aged 25-40 years in good health. The sequencing sample was made of naive CD8+ T cells sorted from blood. In nucleotides, the CDR3 is TGTGCCAGCAGCTCCCGATTGGACTCGGTGCAAGAGACCCAGTACTTC. Translated: CASSSRLDSVQETQYF.